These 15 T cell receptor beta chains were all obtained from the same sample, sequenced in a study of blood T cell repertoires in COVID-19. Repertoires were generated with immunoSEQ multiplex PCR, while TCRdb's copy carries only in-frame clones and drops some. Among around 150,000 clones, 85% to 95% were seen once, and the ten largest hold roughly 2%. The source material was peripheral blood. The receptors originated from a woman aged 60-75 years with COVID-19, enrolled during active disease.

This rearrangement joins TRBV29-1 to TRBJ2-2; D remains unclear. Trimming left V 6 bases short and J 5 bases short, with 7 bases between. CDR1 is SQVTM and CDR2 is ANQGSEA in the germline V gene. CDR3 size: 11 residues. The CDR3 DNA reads TGCAGCGTAGCGTATACCGGGGAGCTGTTTTTT. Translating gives CSVAYTGELFF.

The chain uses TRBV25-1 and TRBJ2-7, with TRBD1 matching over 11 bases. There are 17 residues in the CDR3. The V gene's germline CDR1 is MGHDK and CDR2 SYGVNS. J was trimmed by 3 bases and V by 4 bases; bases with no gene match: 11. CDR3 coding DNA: TGTGCCAGCAGTGCGGCCGCCGGGACAGGGGGGATCTACGAGCAGTACTTC. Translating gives CASSAAAGTGGIYEQYF.

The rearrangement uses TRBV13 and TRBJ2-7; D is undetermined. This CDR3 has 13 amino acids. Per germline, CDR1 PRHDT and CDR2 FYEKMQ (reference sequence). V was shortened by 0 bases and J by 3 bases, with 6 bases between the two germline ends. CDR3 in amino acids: CASSLGADYEQYF. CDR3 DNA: TGTGCCAGCAGCTTAGGGGCAGACTACGAGCAGTACTTC.

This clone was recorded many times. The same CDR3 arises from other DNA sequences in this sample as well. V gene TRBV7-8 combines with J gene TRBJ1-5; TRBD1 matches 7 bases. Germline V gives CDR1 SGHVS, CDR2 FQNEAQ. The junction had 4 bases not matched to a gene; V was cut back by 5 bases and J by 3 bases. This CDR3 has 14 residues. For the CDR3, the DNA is TGTGCCAGCAGCCCGGACAGGCTCAATCAGCCCCAGCATTTT. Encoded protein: CASSPDRLNQPQHF.

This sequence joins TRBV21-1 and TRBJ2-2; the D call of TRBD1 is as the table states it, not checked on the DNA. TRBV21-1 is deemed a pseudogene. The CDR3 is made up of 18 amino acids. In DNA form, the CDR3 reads TGTGCCAGCAGCAGCAAGGACAGGGTGCGTCGGTACACCGGGGAGCTGTTTTTT. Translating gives CASSSKDRVRRYTGELFF.

The CDR3, as DNA: TGTGCCATCAGTGACAGGGGACACCGAGTAGGTGAAGCTTTCTTT. Protein sequence: CAISDRGHRVGEAFF. The chain recombines TRBV10-3 with TRBJ1-1; TRBD1 might be the D (6 bases). Germline V gene data show CDR1 as ENHRY and CDR2 as SYGVKD. V lost 3 bases and J 7 bases, leaving 18 bases between the germline ends. This CDR3 has 15 residues.

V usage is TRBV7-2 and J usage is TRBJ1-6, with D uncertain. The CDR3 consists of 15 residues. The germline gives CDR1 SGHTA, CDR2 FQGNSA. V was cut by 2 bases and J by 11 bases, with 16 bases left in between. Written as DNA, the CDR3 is TGTGCCAGCAGCTTACTTACAACCTCATCGCCACCCCTCCACTTT. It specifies CASSLLTTSSPPLHF.

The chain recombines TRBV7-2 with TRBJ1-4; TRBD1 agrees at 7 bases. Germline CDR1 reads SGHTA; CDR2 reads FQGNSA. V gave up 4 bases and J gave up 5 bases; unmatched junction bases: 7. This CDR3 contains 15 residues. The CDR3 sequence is CASSSTRDSNEKLFF. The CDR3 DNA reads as TGTGCCAGCAGCTCGACTCGGGACAGCAATGAAAAACTGTTTTTT.

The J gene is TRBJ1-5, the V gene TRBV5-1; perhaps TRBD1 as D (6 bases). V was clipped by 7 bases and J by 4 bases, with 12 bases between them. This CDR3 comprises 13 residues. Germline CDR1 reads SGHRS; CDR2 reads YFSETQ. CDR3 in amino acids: CASAVGQNQPQHF. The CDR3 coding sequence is TGCGCCAGCGCAGTTGGACAGAATCAGCCCCAGCATTTT.

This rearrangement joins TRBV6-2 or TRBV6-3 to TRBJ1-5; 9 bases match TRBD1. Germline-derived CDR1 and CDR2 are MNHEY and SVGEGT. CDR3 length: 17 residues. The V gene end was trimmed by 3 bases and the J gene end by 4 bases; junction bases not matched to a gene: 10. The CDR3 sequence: CASSYTPLDRGNQPQHF. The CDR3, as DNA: TGTGCCAGCAGTTATACCCCGCTCGACAGGGGGAATCAGCCCCAGCATTTT.

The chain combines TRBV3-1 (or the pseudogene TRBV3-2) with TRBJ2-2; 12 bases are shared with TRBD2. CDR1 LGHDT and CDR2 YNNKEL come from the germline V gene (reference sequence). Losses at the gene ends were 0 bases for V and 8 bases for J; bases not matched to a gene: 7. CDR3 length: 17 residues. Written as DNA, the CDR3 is TGTGCCAGCAGCCAAGATCTGCTAGCGGGGGGGCCGGGGGAGCTGTTTTTT. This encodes CASSQDLLAGGPGELFF.

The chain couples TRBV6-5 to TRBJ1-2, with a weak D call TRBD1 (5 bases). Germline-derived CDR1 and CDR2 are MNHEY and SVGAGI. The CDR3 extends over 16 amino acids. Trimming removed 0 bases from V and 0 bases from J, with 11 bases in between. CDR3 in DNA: TGTGCCAGCAGTTACTCGTGGGCAGGGTCTAACTATGGCTACACCTTC. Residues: CASSYSWAGSNYGYTF.

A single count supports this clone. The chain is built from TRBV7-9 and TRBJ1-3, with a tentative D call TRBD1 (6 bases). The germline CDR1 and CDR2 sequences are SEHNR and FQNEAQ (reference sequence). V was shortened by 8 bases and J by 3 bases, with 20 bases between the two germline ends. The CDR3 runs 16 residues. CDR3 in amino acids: CASGGRGRFVGNTIYF. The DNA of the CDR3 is TGTGCCAGCGGGGGTAGGGGGAGATTCGTTGGAAACACCATATATTTT.

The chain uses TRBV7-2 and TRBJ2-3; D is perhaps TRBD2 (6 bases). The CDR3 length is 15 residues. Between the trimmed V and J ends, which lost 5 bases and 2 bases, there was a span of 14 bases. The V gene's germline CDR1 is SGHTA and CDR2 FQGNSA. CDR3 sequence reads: CASSDGSGVTDTQYF. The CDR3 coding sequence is TGTGCCAGCAGCGACGGGAGCGGAGTCACAGATACGCAGTATTTT.

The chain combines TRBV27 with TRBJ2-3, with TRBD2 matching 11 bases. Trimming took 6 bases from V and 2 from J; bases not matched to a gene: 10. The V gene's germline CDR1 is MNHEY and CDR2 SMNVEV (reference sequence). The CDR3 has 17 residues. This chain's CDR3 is CASSQTGLAVYTDTQYF. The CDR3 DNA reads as TGTGCCAGCAGCCAAACGGGACTAGCGGTTTACACAGATACGCAGTATTTT.